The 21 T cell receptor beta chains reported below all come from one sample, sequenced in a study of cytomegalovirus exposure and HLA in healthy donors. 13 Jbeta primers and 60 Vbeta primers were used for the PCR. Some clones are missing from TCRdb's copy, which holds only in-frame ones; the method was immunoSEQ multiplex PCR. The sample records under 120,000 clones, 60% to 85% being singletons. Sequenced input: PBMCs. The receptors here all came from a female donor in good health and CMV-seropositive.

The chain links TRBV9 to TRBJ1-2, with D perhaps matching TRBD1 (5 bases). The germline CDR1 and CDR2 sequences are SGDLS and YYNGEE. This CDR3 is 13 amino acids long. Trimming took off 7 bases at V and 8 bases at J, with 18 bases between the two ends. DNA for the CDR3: TGTGCCAGCTCAGCTAGGGGATTAGGGGGCTACACCTTC. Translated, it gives CASSARGLGGYTF.

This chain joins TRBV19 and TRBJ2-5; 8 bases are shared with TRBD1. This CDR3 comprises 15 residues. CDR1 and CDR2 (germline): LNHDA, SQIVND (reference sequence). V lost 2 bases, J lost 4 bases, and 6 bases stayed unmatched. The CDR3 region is CASSINWGTGETQYF. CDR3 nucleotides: TGTGCCAGTAGTATAAATTGGGGGACAGGAGAGACCCAGTACTTC.

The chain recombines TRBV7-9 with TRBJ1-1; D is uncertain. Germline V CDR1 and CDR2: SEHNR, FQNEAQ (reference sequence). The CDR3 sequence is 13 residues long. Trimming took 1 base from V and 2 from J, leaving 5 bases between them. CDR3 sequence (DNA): TGTGCCAGCAGCTTAGACAGTAACACTGAAGCTTTCTTT. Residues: CASSLDSNTEAFF.

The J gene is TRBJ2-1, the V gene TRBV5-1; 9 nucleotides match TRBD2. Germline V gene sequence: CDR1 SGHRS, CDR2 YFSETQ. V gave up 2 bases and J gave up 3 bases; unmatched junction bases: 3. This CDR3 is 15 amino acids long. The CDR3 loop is CASSLTSGFYNEQFF. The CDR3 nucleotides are TGCGCCAGCAGCTTAACTAGCGGGTTCTACAATGAGCAGTTCTTC.

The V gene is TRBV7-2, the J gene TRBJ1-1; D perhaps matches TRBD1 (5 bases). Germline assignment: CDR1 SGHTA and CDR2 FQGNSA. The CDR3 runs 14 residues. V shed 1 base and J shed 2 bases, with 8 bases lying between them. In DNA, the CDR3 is TGTGCCAGCAGCTTAGACAGGCACAACACTGAAGCTTTCTTT. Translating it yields CASSLDRHNTEAFF.

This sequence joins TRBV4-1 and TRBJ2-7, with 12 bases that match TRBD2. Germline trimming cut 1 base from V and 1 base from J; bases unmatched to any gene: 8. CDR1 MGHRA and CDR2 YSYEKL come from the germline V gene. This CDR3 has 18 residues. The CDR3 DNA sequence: TGCGCCAGCAGCCAAGGTCGTCTAGCGGGAGGGGCATCCTACGAGCAGTACTTC. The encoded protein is CASSQGRLAGGASYEQYF.

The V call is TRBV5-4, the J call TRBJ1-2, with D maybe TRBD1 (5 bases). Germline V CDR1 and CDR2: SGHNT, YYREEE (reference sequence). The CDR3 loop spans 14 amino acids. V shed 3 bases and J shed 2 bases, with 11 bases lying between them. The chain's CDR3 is CASSSGGGNYGYTF. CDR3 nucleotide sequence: TGTGCCAGCAGCTCCGGGGGTGGAAACTATGGCTACACCTTC.

The CDR3: CASRRTGVNTEAFF. CDR3 nucleotides: TGTGCCAGCAGGAGGACAGGGGTGAACACTGAAGCTTTCTTT. V usage is TRBV6-6 and J usage is TRBJ1-1; 9 bases line up with TRBD1. The J segment lost 0 bases and the V segment lost 6 bases, leaving 2 bases of the junction unmatched. Germline V gene lookup returns CDR1 MNHNY and CDR2 SVGAGI (reference sequence). The CDR3 runs to 14 residues.

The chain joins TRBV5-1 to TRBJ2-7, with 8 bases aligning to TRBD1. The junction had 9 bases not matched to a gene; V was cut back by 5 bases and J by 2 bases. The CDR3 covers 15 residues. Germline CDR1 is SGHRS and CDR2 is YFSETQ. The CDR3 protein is CASRQRQGMPYEQYF. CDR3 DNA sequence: TGCGCCAGCAGGCAGAGACAGGGGATGCCCTACGAGCAGTACTTC.

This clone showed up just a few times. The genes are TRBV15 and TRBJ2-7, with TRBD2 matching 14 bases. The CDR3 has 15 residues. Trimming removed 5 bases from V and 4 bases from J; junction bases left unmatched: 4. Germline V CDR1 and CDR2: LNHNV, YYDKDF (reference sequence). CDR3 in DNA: TGTGCCACCAGCGAGGGACTAGCGGGGGCGTACGAGCAGTACTTC. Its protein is CATSEGLAGAYEQYF.

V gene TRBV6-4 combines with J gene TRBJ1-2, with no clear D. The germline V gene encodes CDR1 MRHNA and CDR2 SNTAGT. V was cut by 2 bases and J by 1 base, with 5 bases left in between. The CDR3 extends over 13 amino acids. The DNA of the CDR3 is TGTGCCAGCAGTGACCCCGGTAACTATGGCTACACCTTC. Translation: CASSDPGNYGYTF.

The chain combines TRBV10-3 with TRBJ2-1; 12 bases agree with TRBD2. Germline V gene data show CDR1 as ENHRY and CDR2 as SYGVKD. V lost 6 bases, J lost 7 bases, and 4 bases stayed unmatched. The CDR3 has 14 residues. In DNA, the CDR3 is TGTGCCATCAGCGGACTAGCGGGAAGGAATGAGCAGTTCTTC. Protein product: CAISGLAGRNEQFF.

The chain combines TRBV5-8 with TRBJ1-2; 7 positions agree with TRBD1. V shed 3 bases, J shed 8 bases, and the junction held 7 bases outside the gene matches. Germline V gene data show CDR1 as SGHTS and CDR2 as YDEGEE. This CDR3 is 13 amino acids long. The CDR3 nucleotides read TGTGCCAGCAGCTCGACAGGGCGAGGCGGCTACACCTTC. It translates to CASSSTGRGGYTF.

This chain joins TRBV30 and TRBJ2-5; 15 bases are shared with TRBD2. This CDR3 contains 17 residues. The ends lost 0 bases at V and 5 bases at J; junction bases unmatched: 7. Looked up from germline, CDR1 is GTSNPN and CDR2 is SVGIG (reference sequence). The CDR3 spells CAWSVGLAGGLRETQYF. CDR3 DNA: TGTGCCTGGAGTGTAGGACTAGCGGGAGGGCTCAGGGAGACCCAGTACTTC.

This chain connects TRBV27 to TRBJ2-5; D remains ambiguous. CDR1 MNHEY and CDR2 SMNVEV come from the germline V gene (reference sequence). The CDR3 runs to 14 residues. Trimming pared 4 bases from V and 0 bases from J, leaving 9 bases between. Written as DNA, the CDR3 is TGTGCCAGCAGTTCGACACGTTACCAAGAGACCCAGTACTTC. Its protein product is CASSSTRYQETQYF.

For the CDR3, the DNA is TGTGCCAGCACCCATACGTCCGGGACAGGGGTTGGAGAGACCCAGTACTTC. The encoded protein is CASTHTSGTGVGETQYF. The rearrangement links TRBV27 to TRBJ2-5, with TRBD1 matching over 10 bases. V shed 7 bases, J shed 4 bases, and the junction held 15 bases outside the gene matches. Germline CDR1 and CDR2: MNHEY and SMNVEV (reference sequence). CDR3 length: 17 residues.

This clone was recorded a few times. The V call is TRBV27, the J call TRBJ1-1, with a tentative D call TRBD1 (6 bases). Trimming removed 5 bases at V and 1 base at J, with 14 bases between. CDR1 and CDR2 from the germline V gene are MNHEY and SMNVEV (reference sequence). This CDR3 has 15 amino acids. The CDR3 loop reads CASSQWDIRNTEAFF. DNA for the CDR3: TGTGCCAGCAGTCAATGGGACATAAGGAACACTGAAGCTTTCTTT.

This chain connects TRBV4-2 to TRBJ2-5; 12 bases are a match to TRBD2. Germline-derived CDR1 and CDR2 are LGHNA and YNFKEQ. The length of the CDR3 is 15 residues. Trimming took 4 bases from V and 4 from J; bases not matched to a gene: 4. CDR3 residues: CASSPLAGGVETQYF. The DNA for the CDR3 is TGTGCCAGCAGCCCACTAGCGGGGGGCGTAGAGACCCAGTACTTC.

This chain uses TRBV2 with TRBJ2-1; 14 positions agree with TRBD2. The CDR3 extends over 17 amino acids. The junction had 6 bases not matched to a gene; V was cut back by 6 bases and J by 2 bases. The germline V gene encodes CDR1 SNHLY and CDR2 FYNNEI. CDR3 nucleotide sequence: TGTGCCAGCAGGAGTAGACTAGCGGGGGGGACCTACAATGAGCAGTTCTTC. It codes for CASRSRLAGGTYNEQFF.

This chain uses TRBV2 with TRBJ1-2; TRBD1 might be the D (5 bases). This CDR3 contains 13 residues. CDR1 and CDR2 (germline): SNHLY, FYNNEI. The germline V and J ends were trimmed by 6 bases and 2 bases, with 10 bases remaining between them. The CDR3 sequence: CASSEQANYGYTF. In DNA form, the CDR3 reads TGTGCCAGCAGCGAACAGGCCAACTATGGCTACACCTTC.

CDR3 loop: CASSREQGSGNTIYF. CDR3 DNA: TGTGCCAGCAGCCGGGAACAGGGGTCTGGAAACACCATATATTTT. This chain uses TRBV28 with TRBJ1-3, with 7 nucleotides matching TRBD1. The CDR3 has 15 residues. Looked up from germline, CDR1 is MDHEN and CDR2 is SYDVKM. The V and J ends lost 6 bases and 1 base, in that order; junction bases with no gene match: 6.